The clone carrying this T cell receptor beta chain was recorded a few times. TCRdb's copy holds only in-frame clones and misses some; the assay was immunoSEQ multiplex PCR. The sample carries almost 500,000 clones, 80% to 90% recorded once. The data derive from a study of blood T cell repertoires in COVID-19. About the research overall: The analysed material was cDNA or gDNA that came from T cells, B-cell-depleted T cells, or PBMCs.

The CDR3 has 16 residues. With V trimmed by 5 bases and J by 7 bases, 11 bases remained unmatched. The germline V gene encodes CDR1 SNHLY and CDR2 FYNNEI. Sequenced input: PBMCs or T cells enriched from blood (not recorded which). The source of this sequence is a woman in her fifties or sixties who had recovered from COVID-19. The chain joins TRBV2 to TRBJ1-6; TRBD1 matches 7 bases. The CDR3 bases are TGTGCCAGCAGTAACAGGGGCTTCGGAGACAATTCACCCCTCCACTTT. Protein: CASSNRGFGDNSPLHF.